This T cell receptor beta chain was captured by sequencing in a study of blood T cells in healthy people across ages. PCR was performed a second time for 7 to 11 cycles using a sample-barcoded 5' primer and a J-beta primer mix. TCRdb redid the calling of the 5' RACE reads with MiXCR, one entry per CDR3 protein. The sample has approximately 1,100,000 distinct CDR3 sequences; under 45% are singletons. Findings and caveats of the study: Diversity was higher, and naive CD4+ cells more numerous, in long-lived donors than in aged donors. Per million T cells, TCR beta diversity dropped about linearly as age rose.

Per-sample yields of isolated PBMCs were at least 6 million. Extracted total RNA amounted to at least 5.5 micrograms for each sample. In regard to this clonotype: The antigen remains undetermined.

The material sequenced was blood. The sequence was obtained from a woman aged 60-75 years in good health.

The CDR3 DNA reads TGTGCCAGCAGCCCGGGACAGTGGTCCGAGCAGTACTTC. Amino acid sequence: CASSPGQWSEQYF. The gene calls are TRBV3-1 and TRBJ2-5; TRBD1 matches at 7 bases. The DNA matches TRBJ2-7 better at its end, which makes the J call doubtful. The CDR3 length is 13 residues. Germline lookup yields CDR1 LGHDT and CDR2 YNNKEL (reference sequence).